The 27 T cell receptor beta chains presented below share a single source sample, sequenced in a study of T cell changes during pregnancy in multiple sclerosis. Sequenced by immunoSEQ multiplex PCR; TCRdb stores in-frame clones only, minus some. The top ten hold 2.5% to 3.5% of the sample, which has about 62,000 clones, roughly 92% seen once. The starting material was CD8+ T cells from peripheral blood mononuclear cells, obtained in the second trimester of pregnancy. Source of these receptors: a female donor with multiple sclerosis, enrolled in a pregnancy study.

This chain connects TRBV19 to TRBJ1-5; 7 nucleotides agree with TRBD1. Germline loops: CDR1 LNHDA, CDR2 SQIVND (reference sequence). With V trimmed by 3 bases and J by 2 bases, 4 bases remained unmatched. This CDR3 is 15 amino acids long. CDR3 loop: CASSMAQGGNQPQHF. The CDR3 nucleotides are TGTGCCAGTAGTATGGCCCAGGGGGGCAATCAGCCCCAGCATTTT.

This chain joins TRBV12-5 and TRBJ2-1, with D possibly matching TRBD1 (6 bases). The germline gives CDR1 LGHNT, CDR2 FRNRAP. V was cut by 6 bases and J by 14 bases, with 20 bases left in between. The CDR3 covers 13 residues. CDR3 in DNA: TGTGCTAGTGGCTTGCTCTCACAGGGTGGGGAGTTCTTC. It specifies CASGLLSQGGEFF.

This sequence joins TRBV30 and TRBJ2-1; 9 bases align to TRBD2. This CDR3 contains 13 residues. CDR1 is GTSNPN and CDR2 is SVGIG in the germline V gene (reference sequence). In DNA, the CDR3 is TGTGTCTCGGGCCTAGCGGGGTACAATGAGCAGTTCTTC. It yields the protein CVSGLAGYNEQFF.

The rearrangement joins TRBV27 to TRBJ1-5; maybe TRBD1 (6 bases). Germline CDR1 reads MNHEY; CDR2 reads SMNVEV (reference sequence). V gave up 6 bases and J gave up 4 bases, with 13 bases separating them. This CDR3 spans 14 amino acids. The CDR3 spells CASRRGAKNQPQHF. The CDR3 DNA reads TGTGCCAGCAGACGGGGGGCGAAAAATCAGCCCCAGCATTTT.

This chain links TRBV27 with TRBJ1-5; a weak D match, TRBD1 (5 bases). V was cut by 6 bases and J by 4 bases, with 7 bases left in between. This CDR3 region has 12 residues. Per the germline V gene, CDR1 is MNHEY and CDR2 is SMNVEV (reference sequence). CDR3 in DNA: TGTGCCAGCAGGGGGGGAAATCAGCCCCAGCATTTT. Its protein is CASRGGNQPQHF.

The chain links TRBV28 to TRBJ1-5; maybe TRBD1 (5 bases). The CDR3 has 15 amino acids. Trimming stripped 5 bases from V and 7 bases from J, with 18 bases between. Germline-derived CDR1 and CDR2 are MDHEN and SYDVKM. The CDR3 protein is CASSPGDSLGQPQHF. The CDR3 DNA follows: TGTGCCAGCAGTCCTGGGGACTCCTTGGGCCAGCCCCAGCATTTT.

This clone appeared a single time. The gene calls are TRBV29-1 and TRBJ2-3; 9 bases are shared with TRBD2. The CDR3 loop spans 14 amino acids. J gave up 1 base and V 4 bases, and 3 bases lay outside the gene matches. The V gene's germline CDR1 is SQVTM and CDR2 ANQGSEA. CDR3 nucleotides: TGCAGCGTTGGGCCTAGCGGGGGCACAGATACGCAGTATTTT. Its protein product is CSVGPSGGTDTQYF.

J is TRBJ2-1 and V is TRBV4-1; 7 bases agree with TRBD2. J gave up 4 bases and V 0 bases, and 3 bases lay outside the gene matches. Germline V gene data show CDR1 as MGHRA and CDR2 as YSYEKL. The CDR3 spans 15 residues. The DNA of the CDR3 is TGCGCCAGCAGCCAAGAGAGCGGGACTTACAATGAGCAGTTCTTC. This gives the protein CASSQESGTYNEQFF.

CDR3 bases: TGTGCCAGCAGCTTGGAACAGGCAGGAACGGTTAGCACAGATACGCAGTATTTT. Translated: CASSLEQAGTVSTDTQYF. The rearrangement links TRBV5-6 to TRBJ2-3; a possible D gene is TRBD1 (5 bases). The CDR3 totals 18 residues. The germline CDR1 and CDR2 sequences are SGHDT and YYEEEE. Trimming took 0 bases from V and 0 from J, leaving 17 bases between them. Complete variable domain (other parts from reference TRBV5-6 and TRBJ2-3): DAGVTQSPTHLIKTRGQQVTLRCSPKSGHDTVSWYQQALGQGPQFIFQYYEEEERQRGNFPDRFSGHQFPNYSSELNVNALLLGDSALYLCASSLEQAGTVSTDTQYFGPGTRLTVL.

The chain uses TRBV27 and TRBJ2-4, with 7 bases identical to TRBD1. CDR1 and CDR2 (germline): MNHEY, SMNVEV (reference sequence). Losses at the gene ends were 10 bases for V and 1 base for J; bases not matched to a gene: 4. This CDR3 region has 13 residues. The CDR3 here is CATSDRAKNIQYF. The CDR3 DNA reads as TGTGCCACCTCGGACAGGGCCAAAAACATTCAGTACTTC.

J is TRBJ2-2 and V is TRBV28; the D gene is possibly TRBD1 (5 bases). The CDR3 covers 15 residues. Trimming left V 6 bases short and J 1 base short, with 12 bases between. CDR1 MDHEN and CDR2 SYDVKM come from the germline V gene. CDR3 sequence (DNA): TGTGCCAGCAGCCCTCAACAGGTGAACACCGGGGAGCTGTTTTTT. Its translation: CASSPQQVNTGELFF.

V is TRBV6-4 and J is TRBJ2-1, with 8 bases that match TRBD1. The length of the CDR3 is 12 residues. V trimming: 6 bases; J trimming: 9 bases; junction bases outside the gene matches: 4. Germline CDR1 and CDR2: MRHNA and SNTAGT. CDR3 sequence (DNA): TGTGCCAGCAGCGCTGACAGGGGTGAGCAGTTCTTC. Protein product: CASSADRGEQFF.

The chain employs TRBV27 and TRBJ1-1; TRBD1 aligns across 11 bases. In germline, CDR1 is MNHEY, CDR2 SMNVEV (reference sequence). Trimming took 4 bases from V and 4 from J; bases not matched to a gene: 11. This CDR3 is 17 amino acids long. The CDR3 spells CASSSLRTGGMITEAFF. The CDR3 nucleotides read TGTGCCAGCAGTTCCCTTAGGACAGGGGGCATGATCACTGAAGCTTTCTTT.

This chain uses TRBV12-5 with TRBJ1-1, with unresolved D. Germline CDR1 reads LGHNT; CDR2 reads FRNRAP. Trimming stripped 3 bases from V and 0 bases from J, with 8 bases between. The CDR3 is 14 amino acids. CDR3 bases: TGTGCTAGTGGTTTTGTTGGAGTGAACACTGAAGCTTTCTTT. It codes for CASGFVGVNTEAFF.

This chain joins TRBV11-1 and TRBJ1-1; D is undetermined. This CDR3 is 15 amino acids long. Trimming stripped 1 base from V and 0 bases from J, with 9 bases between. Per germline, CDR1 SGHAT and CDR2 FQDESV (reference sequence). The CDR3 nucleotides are TGTGCCAGCAGCTTAGTGACGGGATTGAACACTGAAGCTTTCTTT. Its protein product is CASSLVTGLNTEAFF.

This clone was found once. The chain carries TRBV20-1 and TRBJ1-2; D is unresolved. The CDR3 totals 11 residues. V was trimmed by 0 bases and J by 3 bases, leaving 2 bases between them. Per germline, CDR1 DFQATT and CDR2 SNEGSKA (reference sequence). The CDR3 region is CSARDDYGYTF. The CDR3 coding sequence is TGCAGTGCTAGAGACGACTATGGCTACACCTTC.

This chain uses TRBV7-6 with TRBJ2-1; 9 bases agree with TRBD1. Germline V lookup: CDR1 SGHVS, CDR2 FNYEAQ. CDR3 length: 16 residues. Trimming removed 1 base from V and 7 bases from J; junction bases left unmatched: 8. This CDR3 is CASSLGPGQGRNEQFF. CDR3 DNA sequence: TGTGCCAGCAGCTTAGGGCCGGGACAGGGCAGGAATGAGCAGTTCTTC.

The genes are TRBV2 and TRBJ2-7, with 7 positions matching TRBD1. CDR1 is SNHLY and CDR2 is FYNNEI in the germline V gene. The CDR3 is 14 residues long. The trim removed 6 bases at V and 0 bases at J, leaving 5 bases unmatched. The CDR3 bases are TGTGCCAGCAGCGACTGGGACAGCTCCTACGAGCAGTACTTC. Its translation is CASSDWDSSYEQYF.

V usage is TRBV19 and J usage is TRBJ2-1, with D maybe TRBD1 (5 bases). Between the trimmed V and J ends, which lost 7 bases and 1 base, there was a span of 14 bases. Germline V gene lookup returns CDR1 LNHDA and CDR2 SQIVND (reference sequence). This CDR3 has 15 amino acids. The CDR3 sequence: CASMEQGSSYNEQFF. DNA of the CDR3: TGTGCCAGTATGGAGCAGGGCAGTTCCTACAATGAGCAGTTCTTC.

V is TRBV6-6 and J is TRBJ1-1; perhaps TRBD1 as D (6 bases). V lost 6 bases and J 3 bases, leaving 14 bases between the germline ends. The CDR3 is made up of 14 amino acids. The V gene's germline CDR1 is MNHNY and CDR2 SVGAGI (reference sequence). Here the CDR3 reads CASRGGAGHTEAFF. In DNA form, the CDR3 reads TGTGCCAGCAGGGGGGGGGCAGGGCACACTGAAGCTTTCTTT.

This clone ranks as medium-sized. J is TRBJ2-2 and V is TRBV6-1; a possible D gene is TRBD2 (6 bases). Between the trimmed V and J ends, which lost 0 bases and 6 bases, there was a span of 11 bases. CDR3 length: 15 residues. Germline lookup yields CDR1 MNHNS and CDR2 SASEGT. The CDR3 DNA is TGTGCCAGCAGTGAAGCGGCGGGAAACCCCGGGGAGCTGTTTTTT. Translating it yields CASSEAAGNPGELFF.

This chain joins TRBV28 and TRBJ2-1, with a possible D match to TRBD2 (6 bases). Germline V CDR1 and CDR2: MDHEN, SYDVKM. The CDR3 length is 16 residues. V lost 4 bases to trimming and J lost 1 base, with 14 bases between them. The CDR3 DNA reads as TGTGCCAGCAGTTCCTCGGAGGGACGTTCCTACAATGAGCAGTTCTTC. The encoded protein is CASSSSEGRSYNEQFF.

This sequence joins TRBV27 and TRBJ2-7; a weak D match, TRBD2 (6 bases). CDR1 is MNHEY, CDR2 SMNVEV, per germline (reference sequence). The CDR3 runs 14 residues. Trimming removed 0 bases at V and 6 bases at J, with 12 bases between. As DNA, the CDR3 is TGTGCCAGCAGTTTATCCGGGAGTAGAAGCGAGCAGTACTTC. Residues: CASSLSGSRSEQYF.

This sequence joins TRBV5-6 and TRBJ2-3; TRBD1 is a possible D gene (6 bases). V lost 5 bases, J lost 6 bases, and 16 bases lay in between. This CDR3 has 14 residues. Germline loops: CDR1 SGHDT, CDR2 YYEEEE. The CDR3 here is CASSTGSGSDTQYF. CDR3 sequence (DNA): TGTGCCAGCAGTACAGGGTCTGGATCCGATACGCAGTATTTT. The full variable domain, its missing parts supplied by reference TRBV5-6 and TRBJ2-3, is DAGVTQSPTHLIKTRGQQVTLRCSPKSGHDTVSWYQQALGQGPQFIFQYYEEEERQRGNFPDRFSGHQFPNYSSELNVNALLLGDSALYLCASSTGSGSDTQYFGPGTRLTVL.

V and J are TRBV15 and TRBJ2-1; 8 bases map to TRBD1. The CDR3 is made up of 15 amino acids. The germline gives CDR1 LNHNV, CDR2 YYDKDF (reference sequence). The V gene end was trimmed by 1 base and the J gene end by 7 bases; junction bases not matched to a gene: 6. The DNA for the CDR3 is TGTGCCACCAGCAGAGGACAGGGGCCGAGGAATGAGCAGTTCTTC. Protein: CATSRGQGPRNEQFF.

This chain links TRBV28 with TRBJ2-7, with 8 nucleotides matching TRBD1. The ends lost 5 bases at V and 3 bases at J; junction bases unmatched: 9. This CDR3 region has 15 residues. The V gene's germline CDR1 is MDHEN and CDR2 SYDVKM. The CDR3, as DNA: TGTGCCAGCAGTCCCCGGACAGGGCCATACTACGAGCAGTACTTC. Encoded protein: CASSPRTGPYYEQYF.

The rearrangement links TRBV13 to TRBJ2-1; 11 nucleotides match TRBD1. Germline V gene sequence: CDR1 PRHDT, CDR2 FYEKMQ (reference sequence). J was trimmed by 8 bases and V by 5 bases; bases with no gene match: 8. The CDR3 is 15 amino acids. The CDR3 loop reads CASSIGQGAGDEQFF. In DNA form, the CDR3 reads TGTGCCAGCAGCATCGGACAGGGGGCAGGGGATGAGCAGTTCTTC.